The 26 T cell receptor beta chains below were found in one sample sequenced in a study of T cell responses to AZD1222 COVID-19 vaccine. The protocol was immunoSEQ multiplex PCR, while the TCRdb copy is restricted to in-frame clones and leaves out a portion. The sample lists approximately 120,000 clones; nearly 90% were seen once. Sequencing was performed on peripheral blood, taken on day 0 of MenACWY control vaccination. These receptors came from an adult in good health.

The V call is TRBV28, the J call TRBJ1-6, with D possibly being TRBD1 (6 bases). CDR1 is MDHEN, CDR2 SYDVKM, per germline. The CDR3 runs 14 residues. The ends were cut back, 6 bases at V and 9 bases at J, with 15 bases in the middle. The CDR3 loop reads CASSTNRDASPLHF. CDR3 sequence (DNA): TGTGCCAGCAGCACAAACAGGGACGCTTCACCCCTCCACTTT.

The chain employs TRBV10-3 and TRBJ2-3; tentative D call: TRBD2 (6 bases). V lost 10 bases to trimming and J lost 4 bases, with 18 bases between them. This CDR3 comprises 14 residues. The germline gives CDR1 ENHRY, CDR2 SYGVKD. CDR3 sequence reads: CATLNGGNADTQYF. DNA for the CDR3: TGTGCCACACTAAATGGGGGGAACGCAGATACGCAGTATTTT.

The chain combines TRBV6-5 with TRBJ1-5; no firm D call. This CDR3 is built from 14 residues. The V gene's germline CDR1 is MNHEY and CDR2 SVGAGI. V dropped 0 bases and J dropped 7 bases, with 10 bases sitting between them. The CDR3 sequence: CASSYSGGKQPQHF. The CDR3 region has the DNA TGTGCCAGCAGTTACTCGGGTGGGAAGCAGCCCCAGCATTTT.

This chain joins TRBV11-3 and TRBJ2-7; 9 bases map to TRBD2. Germline loops: CDR1 SGHNT, CDR2 YENEEA. Trimming removed 5 bases from V and 7 bases from J; junction bases left unmatched: 3. The CDR3 contains 12 residues. The CDR3 DNA reads TGTGCCAGCAGCAACCTAGCGGGGGAGCAGTACTTC. This sequence encodes CASSNLAGEQYF.

The chain uses TRBV5-6 and TRBJ1-2; maybe TRBD1 (5 bases). CDR3 length equals 15 residues. With 3 bases removed from V and 0 bases from J, the gap between germline ends came to 12 bases. Per germline, CDR1 SGHDT and CDR2 YYEEEE. The chain's CDR3 is CASSSWWGANYGYTF. Written as DNA, the CDR3 is TGTGCCAGCAGCTCCTGGTGGGGGGCTAACTATGGCTACACCTTC.

This chain joins TRBV4-3 and TRBJ1-5, with D tentatively TRBD1 (6 bases). The CDR3 contains 15 residues. The V end was cut by 0 bases, the J end by 1 base, with 7 bases between. Germline V gene lookup returns CDR1 LGHNA and CDR2 YSLEER. CDR3: CASSQDQGSNQPQHF. In nucleotides, the CDR3 is TGCGCCAGCAGCCAAGATCAGGGGAGCAATCAGCCCCAGCATTTT.

The chain employs TRBV28 and TRBJ1-3; the D gene is possibly TRBD1 (5 bases). Trimming took off 5 bases at V and 0 bases at J, with 14 bases between the two ends. This CDR3 region has 16 residues. Germline CDR1 MDHEN, CDR2 SYDVKM. CDR3 residues: CASSGGPQSSGNTIYF. Written as DNA, the CDR3 is TGTGCCAGCAGTGGGGGACCGCAAAGCTCTGGAAACACCATATATTTT.

The V gene is TRBV29-1, the J gene TRBJ1-2, with TRBD1 identical over 8 bases. The CDR3 runs 16 residues. CDR1 and CDR2 from the germline V gene are SQVTM and ANQGSEA. V was pared by 6 bases and J by 4 bases, with 16 bases of the junction left unmatched. The DNA of the CDR3 is TGCAGCGTGGGGGCTCAACAGGGGGTCTTGGGCTATGGCTACACCTTC. This codes for CSVGAQQGVLGYGYTF.

The V gene is TRBV5-5, the J gene TRBJ2-7; D may match TRBD1 or TRBD2 (5 bases each). Trimming shortened V by 2 bases and J by 6 bases, and 12 bases separated the two germline ends. Germline CDR1 is SGHKS and CDR2 is YYEKEE (reference sequence). CDR3 length: 13 amino acids. CDR3 loop: CASSFGAVREQYF. CDR3 nucleotides: TGTGCCAGCAGCTTCGGGGCAGTCCGCGAGCAGTACTTC.

This rearrangement joins TRBV27 to TRBJ1-2; 7 bases line up with TRBD1. The germline CDR1 and CDR2 sequences are MNHEY and SMNVEV (reference sequence). The CDR3 sequence is 12 residues long. With 8 bases clipped from V and 8 bases from J, the junction kept 8 bases outside the gene matches. The CDR3, as DNA: TGTGCCAGCGGCAACCGGGACAGAGGCTACACCTTC. Translation gives CASGNRDRGYTF.

CDR3 nucleotides: TGTGCCAGCAGTTTGACAGGGGTTGGTGGAAACACCATATATTTT. It translates to CASSLTGVGGNTIYF. The chain employs TRBV6-5 and TRBJ1-3; 8 positions agree with TRBD1. CDR3 length: 15 residues. Germline loops: CDR1 MNHEY, CDR2 SVGAGI. V shed 4 bases and J 3 bases; nucleotides not matched to a gene: 5.

The sample holds one count of this clone. J is TRBJ1-1 and V is TRBV5-1, with a tentative D call TRBD1 (6 bases). CDR1 SGHRS and CDR2 YFSETQ come from the germline V gene. There are 14 residues in the CDR3. V shed 5 bases and J shed 1 base, with 12 bases lying between them. Written as DNA, the CDR3 is TGCGCCAGCAGAATTACGGGACAGAACACTGAAGCTTTCTTT. Translation: CASRITGQNTEAFF.

For the CDR3, the DNA is TGTGCCAGCTCACCAAGCGGAGGGGCCCGTGTTGAAGCTTTCTTT. It encodes CASSPSGGARVEAFF. The rearrangement joins TRBV18 to TRBJ1-1; the D gene is possibly TRBD1 (5 bases). Trimming took off 2 bases at V and 7 bases at J, with 17 bases between the two ends. The CDR3 extends over 15 amino acids. CDR1 and CDR2 from the germline V gene are KGHSH and LQKENI.

As for this clone: Germline is not matched at one junction end, which may reflect a read error. The chain has TRBV10-3 and TRBJ2-1; D uncertain. Germline V gives CDR1 ENHRY, CDR2 SYGVKD. The CDR3 is 13 amino acids. CDR3 DNA: TGTGCCATCAATGAGGTTGTAGACAATGAGCAGTTCTTC. Its translation is CAINEVVDNEQFF.

This chain uses TRBV11-2 with TRBJ2-2; D may be TRBD2 (7 bases). V gave up 7 bases and J gave up 5 bases, with 14 bases separating them. The CDR3 consists of 14 residues. From germline, CDR1 is SGHAT and CDR2 FQNNGV. CDR3 sequence reads: CASTRGGRTGELFF. The CDR3 region has the DNA TGTGCCAGCACCCGCGGGGGCCGTACCGGGGAGCTGTTTTTT.

The genes are TRBV6-5 and TRBJ1-4; D is undetermined. V was pared by 2 bases and J by 3 bases, with 13 bases between. CDR3 size: 16 residues. The germline gives CDR1 MNHEY, CDR2 SVGAGI. The CDR3 DNA reads as TGTGCCAGCAGTTACCGTCAGAGCCCCCCTAATGAAAAACTGTTTTTT. It specifies CASSYRQSPPNEKLFF.

The chain couples TRBV19 to TRBJ2-7; TRBD2 matches at 11 bases. The length of the CDR3 is 14 residues. Germline assignment: CDR1 LNHDA and CDR2 SQIVND (reference sequence). Trimming took 5 bases from V and 4 from J; bases not matched to a gene: 4. The CDR3 nucleotides are TGTGCCAGTAGTGTAACTAGCGGGAGTTACGAGCAGTACTTC. This encodes CASSVTSGSYEQYF.

With regard to this clone: At one boundary the junction diverges from the germline segment, which might be a read error. The J gene is TRBJ1-1, the V gene TRBV18, with 10 bases fitting TRBD1. The CDR3 extends over 11 amino acids. CDR1 and CDR2 (germline): KGHSH, LQKENI. The CDR3 DNA sequence: TGTGCCACCAACACCGGGACAGGGGAATACTTT. Protein sequence: CATNTGTGEYF.

This clone showed up just once. V usage is TRBV9 and J usage is TRBJ1-4; D call uncertain. Per the germline V gene, CDR1 is SGDLS and CDR2 is YYNGEE. This CDR3 region has 12 residues. The V and J ends lost 4 bases and 7 bases respectively, with 8 bases between them. The CDR3 here is CASSLSGEKLFF. CDR3 DNA: TGTGCCAGCAGCCTGAGCGGTGAAAAACTGTTTTTT.

This chain uses TRBV9 with TRBJ2-5; no firm D call. The germline V and J ends were trimmed by 6 bases and 3 bases, with 6 bases remaining between them. This CDR3 has 11 amino acids. The germline gives CDR1 SGDLS, CDR2 YYNGEE. The CDR3 coding sequence is TGTGCCAGCAACCCCGAAGAGACCCAGTACTTC. Amino acid sequence: CASNPEETQYF. The whole variable domain, remainder taken from reference TRBV9 and TRBJ2-5, is DSGVTQTPKHLITATGQRVTLRCSPRSGDLSVYWYQQSLDQGLQFLIQYYNGEERAKGNILERFSAQQFPDLHSELNLSSLELGDSALYFCASNPEETQYFGPGTRLLVL.

This chain uses TRBV7-3 with TRBJ2-3; 14 bases line up with TRBD2. Looked up from germline, CDR1 is SGHTA and CDR2 is FQGTGA. The trim removed 6 bases at V and 6 bases at J, leaving 8 bases unmatched. The CDR3 loop spans 16 amino acids. The CDR3 bases are TGTGCCAGCAGTCGGGGACTAGCGGGAGCTCGGGATACGCAGTATTTT. This encodes CASSRGLAGARDTQYF.

CDR3 region: CALGGATGELFF. DNA of the CDR3: TGTGCCTTAGGGGGCGCAACCGGGGAGCTGTTTTTT. The chain combines TRBV25-1 with TRBJ2-2, with 7 bases identical to TRBD1. The germline CDR1 and CDR2 sequences are MGHDK and SYGVNS. Losses at the gene ends were 11 bases for V and 5 bases for J; bases not matched to a gene: 5. This CDR3 region has 12 residues.

The chain recombines TRBV18 with TRBJ2-5; TRBD2 matches at 10 bases. This CDR3 spans 16 amino acids. Germline CDR1 reads KGHSH; CDR2 reads LQKENI. The V gene end was trimmed by 0 bases and the J gene end by 5 bases; junction bases not matched to a gene: 6. CDR3 region: CASSPPPSGGAETQYF. In DNA, the CDR3 is TGTGCCAGCTCACCACCACCTAGCGGGGGTGCTGAGACCCAGTACTTC.

The chain links TRBV10-3 to TRBJ2-3; 10 bases are shared with TRBD2. The junction had 2 bases not matched to a gene; V was cut back by 7 bases and J by 1 base. This CDR3 is built from 14 residues. The germline CDR1 and CDR2 sequences are ENHRY and SYGVKD. In DNA, the CDR3 is TGTGCCATCAATGGACTAGCGGGCACAGATACGCAGTATTTT. It is translated as CAINGLAGTDTQYF.

The CDR3: CASSLGDREGEQYF. For the CDR3, the DNA is TGTGCCAGTAGTCTCGGGGACAGGGAGGGTGAGCAGTACTTC. The J gene is TRBJ2-7, the V gene TRBV19, with 9 bases identical to TRBD1. CDR1 is LNHDA, CDR2 SQIVND, per germline (reference sequence). V lost 5 bases and J lost 7; bases outside the gene matches: 9. The CDR3 is made up of 14 amino acids.

J is TRBJ2-2 and V is TRBV2; perhaps TRBD2 as D (5 bases). The CDR3 is 14 amino acids. Germline V gene lookup returns CDR1 SNHLY and CDR2 FYNNEI. Trimming cost V 8 bases and J 6 bases, with 16 bases left between them. The CDR3 sequence is CASRAGTGAGELFF. The CDR3 region has the DNA TGTGCCAGCCGGGCGGGCACCGGGGCCGGGGAGCTGTTTTTT. Together with reference TRBV2 and TRBJ2-2, the CDR3 gives the full variable domain: EPEVTQTPSHQVTQMGQEVILRCVPISNHLYFYWYRQILGQKVEFLVSFYNNEISEKSEIFDDQFSVERPDGSNFTLKIRSTKLEDSAMYFCASRAGTGAGELFFGEGSRLTVL.